This record looks at one T cell receptor beta chain sequence and its context. The specificity of this receptor is unknown. It has no much larger one-base neighbor in the sample; base qualities were not kept. This sample stems from a study of blood T cell repertoires in COVID-19 (dated by TCRdb to about 2020). With respect to the entire study: Samples covering the acute and convalescent phases of COVID-19 were provided by collaborators in the United States, Italy and Spain. The material from the prospective study consisted of cDNA or gDNA derived from T cells, B-cell-depleted T cells, or PBMCs. Subjects who had been exposed to COVID-19, were actively infected with it, or had recovered from it provided the deeply sampled blood TCRbeta repertoires that made up the dataset. The repertoires were released in a freely available public database meant as a resource for research on the immune response to SARS-CoV-2. Samples came from the ongoing ImmuneRACE study (first 160 participants) plus 1,254 subjects from 6 global collaborators. A de-identified subject ID, COVID-19 status, age in years and sex were almost always included in the sample metadata. Where HLA class I and class II types were available, the types were taken from metadata supplied by the sample provider, not from assay-based typing.

The collaborating institutions used their own protocols to collect whole blood in K2EDTA tubes. For TCRbeta analysis, collaborator samples were shipped as frozen whole blood, as isolated PBMCs, or as DNA extracted from either sample type. TCRbeta CDR3 regions were amplified from genomic DNA by means of the immunoSEQ Assay, a bias-controlled multiplex PCR. Per the original workflow: Nucleated cell counts per sample were estimated from amplification of reference gene primers within the assay. To quantify the absolute abundance of each unique TCRbeta CDR3 rearrangement, sequence reads were collapsed and filtered. For each sample, productive Simpson clonality was calculated by taking the square root of Simpson's diversity index across productive rearrangements. TCRdb mirrors the immuneACCESS table, restricted to in-frame sequences. Some clones are absent from its copies; in checked studies, under half trace to an unresolved V gene, and the reason for the others is unknown. The V and J calls and clone size are taken from that table; D and trimming were inferred from the DNA. Within this sample are under 200,000 clones, with around 85% of them counted one time only. In total, the top ten clones hold around 10% of the sample.

The V end gives up 4 bases and the J end 7 bases, leaving 5 bases in the junction not matched to a gene. The CDR3 numbers 15 residues from cysteine through phenylalanine. Only the CDR3 part of the read is kept: 45 bases, read in frame from the first base. The germline V gene (reference sequence) sets CDR1 to SGHNT and CDR2 to YYREEE. The paper's findings and limits, for the study overall: Clinical and demographic metadata were provided uncurated, with the amount varying by source and participant.

The rearranged chain carries TRBV5-4 and TRBJ2-1, with 13 middle bases fitting TRBD2. The clonotype originates from a woman aged 80 or over with acute or convalescent COVID-19. The sample taken for sequencing was peripheral blood. The CDR3 reads CASSPTSGGRNEQFF. The sequenced DNA: TGTGCCAGCAGCCCGACTAGCGGGGGGAGGAATGAGCAGTTCTTC.